This record looks at one T cell receptor beta chain sequence and its context. V was pared by 1 base and J by 4 bases, with 23 bases between. Germline-derived CDR1 and CDR2 are SGHTA and FQGNSA. This CDR3 is built from 19 residues. This sample is drawn from a study of blood T cell repertoires in COVID-19. Looking at the study overall: The study drew acute and convalescent COVID-19 samples from the United States, Italy and Spain. PBMCs, B-cell-depleted T cells, or T cells were the source of the cDNA or gDNA that made up the material.

Original analysis: From reference gene primer amplification, estimates of nucleated cell counts were derived. TCRdb keeps only in-frame clones here, not all; method: immunoSEQ multiplex PCR. The V and J calls and clone size were taken over from that table, and D and trimming were inferred from the DNA. The sample lists around 100,000 clones; around nine tenths were seen once. Sequences were obtained from peripheral blood. The TCR comes from a man in his fifties with active COVID-19. The chain is built from TRBV7-2 and TRBJ1-3; D is perhaps TRBD1 (5 bases). The CDR3 sequence: CASSLVGRDSTTTGNTIYF. The CDR3 coding sequence is TGTGCCAGCAGCTTAGTTGGGAGGGACTCGACAACAACCGGAAACACCATATATTTT.